These 32 T cell receptor beta chains share one sample of origin, sequenced in a study of T cells after yellow fever vaccination. MiXCR, applied by TCRdb to the 5' RACE reads, yields one record per CDR3 protein. The top ten hold 35% of the sample, which has approximately 74,000 distinct CDR3 sequences, around 6.9% seen once. Sequencing used CD8+ T cells sorted from PBMCs, obtained 5 days after the first yellow fever vaccination. The source of these receptors is a man between 18 and 29 years old who received the YFV17D yellow fever vaccine.

The J gene is TRBJ1-2, the V gene TRBV4-3; D perhaps matches TRBD1 (6 bases). The ends were cut back, 0 bases at V and 6 bases at J, with 14 bases in the middle. Germline-derived CDR1 and CDR2 are LGHNA and YSLEER. The length of the CDR3 is 15 residues. The CDR3 nucleotides are TGCGCCAGCAGCCAAGATAGAGGACAGAGGCATGGCTACACCTTC. Translating gives CASSQDRGQRHGYTF.

In this sample, this clonotype turned up many times. The chain carries TRBV4-3 and TRBJ1-6, with a possible D match to TRBD1 (5 bases). V was trimmed by 0 bases and J by 10 bases, leaving 19 bases between them. CDR1 and CDR2 (germline): LGHNA, YSLEER. The CDR3 extends over 17 amino acids. CDR3 sequence reads: CASSQDPPGREESPLHF. Written as DNA, the CDR3 is TGCGCCAGCAGCCAAGATCCCCCCGGCAGGGAGGAATCACCCCTCCACTTT.

This clonotype turned up a few times. This rearrangement joins TRBV7-9 to TRBJ2-3, with D possibly matching TRBD1 (6 bases). Trimming took off 10 bases at V and 4 bases at J, with 12 bases between the two ends. Germline V gene data show CDR1 as SEHNR and CDR2 as FQNEAQ (reference sequence). CDR3 length: 12 residues. This chain's CDR3 is CATRQGPDTQYF. The CDR3, as DNA: TGTGCCACAAGGCAGGGGCCAGATACGCAGTATTTT.

The V call is TRBV18, the J call TRBJ1-5; D unresolved. The V gene lost 2 bases and the J gene lost 1 base, with 9 bases spanning the gap. The CDR3 contains 15 residues. CDR1 and CDR2 (germline): KGHSH, LQKENI. CDR3 in amino acids: CASSPSLESNQPQHF. The CDR3 DNA sequence: TGTGCCAGCTCACCATCTCTCGAGAGCAATCAGCCCCAGCATTTT.

This clonotype was observed a handful of times. The J gene is TRBJ1-1, the V gene TRBV12-5; TRBD1 agrees at 7 bases. The CDR3 runs 12 residues. Germline lookup yields CDR1 LGHNT and CDR2 FRNRAP. The V segment lost 3 bases and the J segment 5 bases; nucleotides outside the gene matches: 0. The CDR3, as DNA: TGTGCTAGTGGTTTCAGGGGGACTGAAGCTTTCTTT. It yields the protein CASGFRGTEAFF. Variable domain in full (rest from reference TRBV12-5 and TRBJ1-1): DARVTQTPRHKVTEMGQEVTMRCQPILGHNTVFWYRQTMMQGLELLAYFRNRAPLDDSGMPKDRFSAEMPDATLATLKIQPSEPRDSAVYFCASGFRGTEAFFGQGTRLTVV.

This clonotype came up many times. The chain has TRBV7-9 and TRBJ2-7, with unresolved D. Trimming left V 3 bases short and J 7 bases short, with 16 bases between. CDR3 length: 14 amino acids. Germline CDR1 reads SEHNR; CDR2 reads FQNEAQ (reference sequence). This CDR3 reads CASSLDLSAGEQYV. CDR3 nucleotides: TGTGCCAGCAGCTTGGACCTATCGGCTGGGGAGCAGTACGTC.

There are many counts of this clonotype. The CDR3: CASSFDREYSSYGYTF. The CDR3 region has the DNA TGTGCCAGCAGCTTTGACAGGGAGTATTCCTCCTATGGCTACACCTTC. The chain combines TRBV7-2 with TRBJ1-2; 7 bases match TRBD1. Germline V CDR1 and CDR2: SGHTA, FQGNSA. V dropped 3 bases and J dropped 4; count of bases not matched to a gene: 11. This CDR3 region has 16 residues.

The table lists this clonotype with a few counts. V and J are TRBV6-5 and TRBJ2-6, with D tentatively TRBD1 or TRBD2 (6 bases each). The CDR3 is 18 amino acids. Germline assignment: CDR1 MNHEY and CDR2 SVGAGI. V shed 2 bases and J shed 3 bases, with 17 bases lying between them. CDR3 sequence reads: CASSYRRAGVRGANVLTF. CDR3 in DNA: TGTGCCAGCAGTTACCGGAGGGCAGGGGTCCGTGGGGCCAACGTCCTGACTTTC.

This clonotype was seen a handful of times. This chain links TRBV29-1 with TRBJ2-7, with 7 bases matching TRBD1. With 7 bases clipped from V and 0 bases from J, the junction kept 3 bases outside the gene matches. Per the germline V gene, CDR1 is SQVTM and CDR2 is ANQGSEA. This CDR3 spans 12 amino acids. CDR3 in amino acids: CSAGQSSYEQYV. Written as DNA, the CDR3 is TGCAGCGCGGGACAGAGCTCCTACGAGCAGTACGTC.

CDR3 DNA sequence: TGTGCCAGCAGCCAAGATCAGCGGGGGGGCCCAGATACGCAGTATTTT. Translation gives CASSQDQRGGPDTQYF. This rearrangement joins TRBV4-2 to TRBJ2-3, with 10 nucleotides matching TRBD2. The V gene end was trimmed by 0 bases and the J gene end by 4 bases; junction bases not matched to a gene: 4. The length of the CDR3 is 16 residues. Germline V gene lookup returns CDR1 LGHNA and CDR2 YNFKEQ.

Ten or more counts support this clonotype. The chain links TRBV12-3 or TRBV12-4 to TRBJ1-1; D is unresolved. CDR3 size: 15 residues. The V and J ends lost 3 bases and 0 bases respectively, with 11 bases between them. CDR3 protein: CASSFGSPMNTEAFF. In nucleotides, the CDR3 is TGTGCCAGCAGTTTCGGGTCACCTATGAACACTGAAGCTTTCTTT.

The sample holds many counts of this clonotype. The chain has TRBV6-5 and TRBJ2-5; TRBD1 matches 10 bases. Germline lookup yields CDR1 MNHEY and CDR2 SVGAGI. V gave up 5 bases and J gave up 3 bases; unmatched junction bases: 6. This CDR3 spans 15 amino acids. The CDR3 here is CASSHPTGGEETQYF. The CDR3, as DNA: TGTGCCAGCAGTCACCCGACAGGGGGCGAAGAGACCCAGTACTTC.

This clonotype was recorded many times. The chain uses TRBV5-1 and TRBJ1-1; TRBD1 aligns across 7 bases. Germline V CDR1 and CDR2: SGHRS, YFSETQ. The V segment lost 7 bases and the J segment 1 base; nucleotides outside the gene matches: 10. The CDR3 is 15 amino acids. The CDR3 loop reads CASGTGEGANTEAFF. CDR3 bases: TGCGCCAGCGGCACGGGGGAGGGGGCGAACACTGAAGCTTTCTTT.

This clonotype was seen many times. The chain has TRBV4-2 and TRBJ2-7; D remains ambiguous. V was trimmed by 0 bases and J by 0 bases, leaving 12 bases between them. Germline-derived CDR1 and CDR2 are LGHNA and YNFKEQ. The CDR3 is 16 residues long. This CDR3 is CASSQEVVAASYEQYF. Here the CDR3 DNA reads TGTGCCAGCAGCCAAGAAGTGGTCGCCGCCTCCTACGAGCAGTACTTC.

This clonotype was seen repeatedly, ten times or more. This chain uses TRBV20-1 with TRBJ2-1; 8 bases are shared with TRBD2. V was clipped by 3 bases and J by 4 bases; unmatched bases: 11. The CDR3 loop spans 16 amino acids. Germline loops: CDR1 DFQATT, CDR2 SNEGSKA (reference sequence). CDR3 residues: CSASPPREGDYNEQFF. CDR3 DNA sequence: TGCAGTGCTAGCCCTCCCCGGGAGGGGGATTACAATGAGCAGTTCTTC.

CDR3 nucleotides: TGCGCCAGCAGCCAAGAAGGATTTGGGGCCCAAGAGACCCAGTACTTC. This sequence encodes CASSQEGFGAQETQYF. The chain carries TRBV4-1 and TRBJ2-5; the D gene is possibly TRBD1 (5 bases). Trimming left V 0 bases short and J 1 base short, with 12 bases between. CDR3 length equals 16 residues. Germline lookup yields CDR1 MGHRA and CDR2 YSYEKL.

This clonotype was counted once. The rearrangement links TRBV11-2 to TRBJ1-4, with a weak D call TRBD1 (5 bases). The CDR3 has 15 residues. V was trimmed by 1 base and J by 7 bases, leaving 13 bases between them. Germline CDR1 and CDR2: SGHAT and FQNNGV. In DNA, the CDR3 is TGTGCCAGCAGCTTAGCCAGGGCAGCGTTTGAAAAACTGTTTTTT. It specifies CASSLARAAFEKLFF.

The chain carries TRBV29-1 and TRBJ2-1; perhaps TRBD2 as D (6 bases). Germline V gives CDR1 SQVTM, CDR2 ANQGSEA. V lost 3 bases to trimming and J lost 7 bases, with 31 bases between them. The CDR3 has 19 residues. The CDR3 loop is CSVDNPGPPGPRGRNEQFF. DNA for the CDR3: TGCAGCGTTGATAATCCGGGACCTCCGGGACCTCGGGGGAGGAATGAGCAGTTCTTC.

At least ten counts were recorded for this clonotype. V usage is TRBV3-1 and J usage is TRBJ2-4, with D perhaps being TRBD1 or TRBD2 (6 bases each). This CDR3 region has 17 residues. The ends were cut back, 1 base at V and 0 bases at J, with 13 bases in the middle. Per the germline V gene, CDR1 is LGHDT and CDR2 is YNNKEL (reference sequence). This chain's CDR3 is CASSQALQGLAKNIQYF. The CDR3 DNA is TGTGCCAGCAGCCAAGCCTTACAGGGACTAGCCAAAAACATTCAGTACTTC.

Worth noting for this clonotype: One end of the junction varies from germline; a read error may be responsible. The chain couples TRBV6-1 to TRBJ2-6, with D possibly matching TRBD2 (5 bases). Germline V gene sequence: CDR1 MNHNS, CDR2 SASEGT. The CDR3 is 14 residues long. The CDR3, as DNA: TGTGCCAGCAATGAACTAGCTGGGGCCAACGTCCTGACTTTC. This encodes CASNELAGANVLTF.

This clonotype was seen only a few times. V is TRBV6-2 or TRBV6-3 and J is TRBJ2-7; tentative D call: TRBD2 (6 bases). The germline CDR1 and CDR2 sequences are MNHEY and SVGEGT. This CDR3 spans 14 amino acids. V lost 0 bases and J lost 2, with 8 bases in between. The CDR3 DNA follows: TGTGCCAGCAGTTACTCGGCGGGACCCTACGAGCAGTACTTC. This translates into CASSYSAGPYEQYF.

The chain combines TRBV11-1 with TRBJ2-2; 13 bases line up with TRBD2. The CDR3 spans 19 residues. V lost 5 bases, J lost 2 bases, and 11 bases stayed unmatched. The germline CDR1 and CDR2 sequences are SGHAT and FQDESV (reference sequence). CDR3 coding DNA: TGTGCCAGCAGCCTTGAAGGACTAGCGGGGGCCAGAAACACCGGGGAGCTGTTTTTT. Protein sequence: CASSLEGLAGARNTGELFF.

This clonotype was observed at least ten times. This chain joins TRBV3-1 and TRBJ2-5; 10 bases map to TRBD2. The CDR3 totals 17 residues. J lost 0 bases, V lost 4 bases, and 8 bases had no gene match. Germline CDR1 reads LGHDT; CDR2 reads YNNKEL (reference sequence). The CDR3 DNA sequence: TGTGCCAGCAGCCCCCTGGGGACTAGCGCCGACCAAGAGACCCAGTACTTC. It specifies CASSPLGTSADQETQYF.

The V gene is TRBV12-3 or TRBV12-4, the J gene TRBJ2-5; TRBD2 agrees at 7 bases. V lost 2 bases and J lost 4; bases outside the gene matches: 7. The length of the CDR3 is 15 residues. Here the CDR3 reads CASSLLRGVGETQYF. CDR3 sequence (DNA): TGTGCCAGCAGTTTACTCCGGGGGGTCGGAGAGACCCAGTACTTC.

This clonotype was recorded a few times. The chain uses TRBV4-1 and TRBJ2-5; maybe TRBD1 (6 bases). CDR1 and CDR2 from the germline V gene are MGHRA and YSYEKL. Trimming pared 4 bases from V and 2 bases from J, leaving 14 bases between. The CDR3 length is 15 residues. CDR3 loop: CASSPTDRPQETQYF. The DNA for the CDR3 is TGCGCCAGCAGCCCGACCGACAGGCCTCAAGAGACCCAGTACTTC.

The table lists this clonotype with a few counts. The chain recombines TRBV7-9 with TRBJ2-7; D remains ambiguous. The CDR3 loop spans 12 amino acids. V was pared by 4 bases and J by 4 bases, with 8 bases between. Germline V gene data show CDR1 as SEHNR and CDR2 as FQNEAQ (reference sequence). The CDR3: CASSSLSYEQYF. The CDR3 DNA reads as TGTGCCAGCAGCTCATTATCATACGAGCAGTACTTC.

This clonotype turned up a few times. CDR3 sequence: CASSLTPEAGGALHF. In DNA, the CDR3 is TGTGCCAGCAGCTTAACCCCCGAGGCCGGAGGGGCCCTCCACTTT. V and J are TRBV7-2 and TRBJ1-6, with a weak D call TRBD1 (5 bases). Trimming shortened V by 2 bases and J by 14 bases, and 19 bases separated the two germline ends. CDR1 and CDR2 from the germline V gene are SGHTA and FQGNSA. The CDR3 spans 15 residues. The full variable domain, its missing parts supplied by reference TRBV7-2 and TRBJ1-6, is GAGVSQSPSNKVTEKGKDVELRCDPISGHTALYWYRQSLGQGLEFLIYFQGNSAPDKSGLPSDRFSAERTGGSVSTLTIQRTQQEDSAVYLCASSLTPEAGGALHFGNGTRLTVT.

This clonotype appeared a few times. The chain is built from TRBV5-1 and TRBJ2-3; 11 positions agree with TRBD2. The CDR3 runs to 16 residues. Germline V gene data show CDR1 as SGHRS and CDR2 as YFSETQ. The J segment lost 1 base and the V segment lost 2 bases, leaving 3 bases of the junction unmatched. CDR3 loop: CASSFLSGGGTDTQYF. DNA of the CDR3: TGCGCCAGCAGCTTCCTTAGCGGGGGGGGCACAGATACGCAGTATTTT.

This clonotype was found many times. The chain has TRBV4-1 and TRBJ2-2, with no clear D. From germline, CDR1 is MGHRA and CDR2 YSYEKL. The CDR3 sequence is 14 residues long. Trimming took 0 bases from V and 4 from J, leaving 6 bases between them. In DNA form, the CDR3 reads TGCGCCAGCAGCCAAGATTGGGTCACCGGGGAGCTGTTTTTT. It is translated as CASSQDWVTGELFF.

A few counts support this clonotype. The chain is built from TRBV4-3 and TRBJ1-5, with 8 bases that match TRBD1. From germline, CDR1 is LGHNA and CDR2 YSLEER. The CDR3 has 13 residues. The junction had 2 bases not matched to a gene; V was cut back by 4 bases and J by 6 bases. The CDR3 DNA sequence: TGCGCCAGCAGCCGAACAGGGGGTCAGCCCCAGCATTTT. Translated: CASSRTGGQPQHF.

This clonotype was counted many times. The rearrangement uses TRBV5-1 and TRBJ2-1; perhaps TRBD2 as D (6 bases). The CDR3 is 14 amino acids. Germline V gives CDR1 SGHRS, CDR2 YFSETQ. Trimming cost V 7 bases and J 7 bases, with 18 bases left between them. CDR3 sequence reads: CASADRESGNEQFF. DNA of the CDR3: TGCGCCAGCGCCGACAGAGAAAGCGGGAATGAGCAGTTCTTC.

The chain carries TRBV9 and TRBJ2-5, with D perhaps assigned TRBD1 or TRBD2 (5 bases each). The ends were cut back, 0 bases at V and 3 bases at J, with 9 bases in the middle. Germline-derived CDR1 and CDR2 are SGDLS and YYNGEE. The CDR3 has 14 amino acids. The CDR3 DNA follows: TGTGCCAGCAGCGTAGGAGGGGCCGAAGAGACCCAGTACTTC. Translating it yields CASSVGGAEETQYF.